The rows below give T cell receptor beta chains drawn from one sample of a study of CD8+CD57+ T cells in acquired aplastic anemia. TCRdb reanalysed the reads using MiXCR and keeps one entry per CDR3 protein. The sample yields under 350,000 distinct CDR3 sequences, 50% to 65% seen once. The source material was sorted CD4+, CD8+, or CD8+CD57+ T cells (not recorded which) from PBMCs. These receptors all stem from a human donor with aplastic anemia. The CDR3 runs from the conserved cysteine through the conserved F or W. The D gene is left open where the match is weak. Clone size is stated in some rows and not others, as once, few, many or a class when expanded.

j_gene,d_gene,v_gene,abundance,CDR3nt,CDR3aa
TRBJ2-3,-,TRBV9,-,TGTGCCAGCAGCGTAGGAGGGGCTCAGGCAACAGATACGCAGTATTTT,CASSVGGAQATDTQYF
TRBJ2-7,-,TRBV7-8,many,TGTGCCAGCAGCCCCCCCCCCGCCTACGAGCAGTACTTC,CASSPPPAYEQYF
TRBJ1-5,TRBD1,TRBV5-1,many,TGCGCCAGCAGCTCGACAGGGGGCGCGCAGCCCCAGCATTTT,CASSSTGGAQPQHF
TRBJ2-7,TRBD1,TRBV7-8,-,TGTGCCAGCAGCTTGGATGGGACAGGGCGCGAGCAGTACTTC,CASSLDGTGREQYF
TRBJ2-5,-,TRBV2,-,TGTGCCAGCAGGGTAGCGGTTGTCCAAGAGACCCAGTACTTC,CASRVAVVQETQYF
TRBJ2-7,TRBD1,TRBV7-8,many,TGTGCCAGCAGCCCCCACCGGGACAGGGATCTCGACGAGCAGTACTTC,CASSPHRDRDLDEQYF
TRBJ1-1,-,TRBV7-2,few,TGTGCCAGCAGCGGGAGAATAAGTGCTCCGACTGAAGCTTTCTTT,CASSGRISAPTEAFF
TRBJ1-5,-,TRBV20-1,-,TGCAGTGCTAGGGGTGCAGAGGGGAAGCCCCAGCATTTT,CSARGAEGKPQHF
TRBJ2-5,-,TRBV25-1,-,-,CASSSSGEETQYF
TRBJ2-7,-,TRBV7-9,-,TGTGCCAGCAGTTCACAGGACTACGAGCAGTACTTC,CASSSQDYEQYF
TRBJ2-7,TRBD2,TRBV5-1,-,TGCGCCAGCAGCGCTGGGACTAGCGCCTACTACGAGCAGTACTTC,CASSAGTSAYYEQYF
TRBJ1-3,-,TRBV7-2,-,TGTGTCAGCAGCTTATTGGGACGGTCCACTGGAAACACCATATATTTT,CVSSLLGRSTGNTIYF
TRBJ1-6,-,TRBV7-9,few,TGTGCCAGCAGCTTGGGGGGATACGGCTCCTATAATTCACCCCTCCACTTT,CASSLGGYGSYNSPLHF
TRBJ1-5,TRBD1,TRBV10-3,-,TGTGCCATCAGCAGAGGGACAGGGTGGAATCAGCCCCAGCATTTT,CAISRGTGWNQPQHF
TRBJ2-1,TRBD2,TRBV6-1,many,TGTGCCAGCAGACTAGCGGGGCTCGGAGATAATGAGCAGTTCTTC,CASRLAGLGDNEQFF
TRBJ1-2,-,TRBV7-2,many,TGTGCCAGCAGCTTAATGTTACTGGGCTACACCTTC,CASSLMLLGYTF
TRBJ2-7,TRBD1,TRBV7-6,once,TGTGCCAGCAGAAAAGACAGGGGCGAGCAGTACTTC,CASRKDRGEQYF
TRBJ2-7,-,TRBV3-1,many,TGTGCCAGCAGCCAAGAGGGACACTACGAGCAGTACTTC,CASSQEGHYEQYF
TRBJ1-2,TRBD1,TRBV5-1,many,TGCGCCAGCAGCGATGGGACAGGGGGTTATGGCTACACCTTC,CASSDGTGGYGYTF
TRBJ2-7,TRBD2,TRBV7-9,-,TGTGCCAGCAGTCATAGCGGGGCCAACGAGCAGTACTTC,CASSHSGANEQYF
TRBJ2-1,TRBD2,TRBV7-8,few,TGTGCCAGCAGCCCAATTCCTAGCGGGGGGGTCGAGCAGTCCTTC,CASSPIPSGGVEQSF
TRBJ2-3,-,TRBV12-3/TRBV12-4,-,TGTGCCAGCACCTTTACGGGGTTCACAGATACGCAGTATTTT,CASTFTGFTDTQYF
TRBJ1-1,TRBD1,TRBV12-3/TRBV12-4,many,TGTGCCAGCCGGACAGGGGGGATGGGCACTGAAGCTTTCTTT,CASRTGGMGTEAFF
TRBJ1-2,-,TRBV29-1,-,TGCAGCACGACACGGGGAATCTATGGCTACACCTTC,CSTTRGIYGYTF
TRBJ1-2,TRBD1,TRBV7-9,many,TGTGCCAGCAGAACGACAGGGGGCGTCTATGGCTACACCTTC,CASRTTGGVYGYTF
TRBJ2-7,-,TRBV10-3,-,TGTGCCACACAGGGCTACGAGCAGTACTTC,CATQGYEQYF
TRBJ1-5,-,TRBV29-1,-,TGCAGCGTTGAAGATCGTTTAGTGAGGAGAGGGACCAATCAGCCCCAGCATTTT,CSVEDRLVRRGTNQPQHF
TRBJ2-7,-,TRBV19,-,TGTGCCAGTAGCCCTTACTCCCAGGGGAAAGACGAGCAGTACTTC,CASSPYSQGKDEQYF
TRBJ2-7,-,TRBV7-8,-,TGTGCCAGCAGCCGTATACAAAGCAGGGGACCGGAGTACTTC,CASSRIQSRGPEYF
TRBJ2-7,TRBD1,TRBV7-9,-,TGTGCCAGCAGCTTATATCCCGGGACAGGGGGCAAGTACGAGCAGTACTTC,CASSLYPGTGGKYEQYF
TRBJ2-3,TRBD1,TRBV2,-,TGTGCCAGCAGAGGTTGGGGGACAGGACACACAGATACGCAGTATTTT,CASRGWGTGHTDTQYF
TRBJ2-1,-,TRBV5-1,-,TGCGCCAGCAGCTTGGAAGGACAAGATCACTACAATGAGCAGTTCTTC,CASSLEGQDHYNEQFF
TRBJ1-6,-,TRBV4-1,-,TGCGCCAGCAGCCTAAAGGGTTTTAATTCACCCCTCCACTTT,CASSLKGFNSPLHF
TRBJ1-6,TRBD1,TRBV2,-,TGTGCCAGCACTAAGACAGGGATGGATCAGCCCCTCCACTTT,CASTKTGMDQPLHF
TRBJ2-3,-,TRBV19,-,TGTGCCAGTAGTTTGACGGGCGTCACAGATACGCAGTATTTT,CASSLTGVTDTQYF
TRBJ1-4,TRBD1,TRBV5-1,-,TGCGCCAGCAGCGTAACGACAGGGAATGAAAAACTGTTTTTT,CASSVTTGNEKLFF
TRBJ1-1,-,TRBV5-1,-,TGCGCCAGCAGCTTGGACGGCGACACTGAAGCTTCCTTT,CASSLDGDTEASF
TRBJ1-1,-,TRBV20-1,-,TGCAGTGCTAGAGAGATGAACACTGAAGCTTTCTTT,CSAREMNTEAFF